This T cell receptor (beta chain) was recorded in a study of CD8+ T cells in alopecia areata. Study results and limitations: Clarity of TCR sharing across patients fell short of that in mice, possibly HLA-related.

Of note for this clone: Its antigen is unidentified.

Isolated RNA was reverse transcribed into cDNA used as the sequencing template. The assay was immunoSEQ multiplex PCR, and TCRdb's table has in-frame clones only and misses some. This sample yields approximately 100,000 clones, of which 55% are seen a single time; about 9% belongs to the top ten. CDR1 and CDR2 (germline): SQVTM, ANQGSEA. CDR3 length: 14 residues. Trimming stripped 3 bases from V and 4 bases from J, with 15 bases between. Specimen: CD4+ T cells sorted from blood. This clonotype originated in a human donor in good health. The gene calls are TRBV29-1 and TRBJ1-2; D is ambiguous. The CDR3 sequence is CSVDPLGGTYGYTF. DNA of the CDR3: TGCAGCGTTGACCCCCTGGGAGGAACCTATGGCTACACCTTC. Based on the CDR3 plus reference TRBV29-1 and TRBJ1-2, the full variable domain is SAVISQKPSRDICQRGTSLTIQCQVDSQVTMMFWYRQQPGQSLTLIATANQGSEATYESGFVIDKFPISRPNLTFSTLTVSNMSPEDSSIYLCSVDPLGGTYGYTFGSGTRLTVV.